A selection of T cell receptor beta chains follows, all from one sample in a study of naive and memory T cell subsets. Using its own MiXCR run on the UMI-ligation and nested PCR reads, TCRdb lists one record per CDR3 protein. The sample comprises 150,000 or so distinct CDR3 sequences, about 15% of which are singletons, and roughly 0.13% rests with the top ten. Material for sequencing was naive CD4+ T cells from blood. Source of these receptors: a human donor in good health. Both conserved end residues are part of each CDR3.

V,J,CDR3
TRBV29-1,TRBJ2-1,CSAKETSGGPIGYNEQFF
TRBV20-1,TRBJ2-3,CSAEVSGRTDTQYF
TRBV5-1,TRBJ2-3,CASSPGAPTDTQYF
TRBV24-1,TRBJ1-2,CATSDLADGYTF
TRBV5-1,TRBJ1-5,CASSLVGDSNQPQNF
TRBV28,TRBJ1-2,CASSLPGQEGYTF
TRBV7-2,TRBJ2-7,CASSLWPYEQYF
TRBV4-2,TRBJ1-6,CASSQEGYGQNSPLHF
TRBV20-1,TRBJ2-5,CSARGEGRRETQYF
TRBV12-3/TRBV12-4,TRBJ2-2,CASSLGNWNTGELFF
TRBV20-1,TRBJ2-3,CSARIREFTDTQYF
TRBV30,TRBJ2-3,CAWSMNADTQYF
TRBV27,TRBJ1-1,CASSLRGLTEAFF
TRBV10-3,TRBJ2-7,CAISLDGTYEQYF
TRBV5-1,TRBJ2-1,CASSLDLAGGKNEQFF
TRBV10-3,TRBJ2-1,CAISGAGSSYNEQFF
TRBV10-3,TRBJ2-7,CASQLGGSAYEQYF
TRBV6-5,TRBJ2-7,CASSYASGSTYEQYF
TRBV4-3,TRBJ2-7,CASSQDPRDYTYEQYF
TRBV12-3/TRBV12-4,TRBJ2-3,CASSSTTGPNTQYF
TRBV7-3,TRBJ2-2,CASSSGLGHGELFF
TRBV7-2,TRBJ2-5,CASRSGSETQYF
TRBV29-1,TRBJ2-1,CSADRKRGDEQFF
TRBV10-3,TRBJ2-6,CAGGPGANVLTF
TRBV5-1,TRBJ2-2,CASSWGQGANTGELFF
TRBV24-1,TRBJ2-3,CATSDHGTGNADTQYF
TRBV7-2,TRBJ2-3,CASSLVLGGGDTQYF
TRBV6-1,TRBJ1-1,CASSDYPGVTEAFF
TRBV10-3,TRBJ2-7,CAISELKNRDRGTEQYF
TRBV3-1,TRBJ1-1,CASSQGGVNTEAFF
TRBV6-2/TRBV6-3,TRBJ2-3,CASSYSTGSGADTQYF
TRBV12-3/TRBV12-4,TRBJ2-5,CASKLGLAGAQETQYF
TRBV20-1,TRBJ2-3,CSASITRRGITDTQYF
TRBV20-1,TRBJ2-5,CSAERWTVKLQETQYF
TRBV18,TRBJ2-1,CASSPNTEEQFF
TRBV28,TRBJ2-7,CASRASGTSGYEQYF
TRBV11-2,TRBJ2-2,CASSSRLLNTGELFF
TRBV2,TRBJ2-2,CASRQDTTGELFF
TRBV6-6,TRBJ2-1,CASSYGSGAHNEQFF
TRBV6-5,TRBJ2-1,CASSYGAGEGEQFF
TRBV20-1,TRBJ2-3,CSARGTSGSQNTQYF
TRBV11-2,TRBJ2-7,CASSQNLGTSYEQYF
TRBV7-9,TRBJ2-1,CASNLGEGYNEQFF
TRBV29-1,TRBJ2-1,CSVDMAEFRNEQFF
TRBV29-1,TRBJ2-1,CSDSPSELSYNEQFF
TRBV28,TRBJ2-6,CASSSILAGNLYSGANVLTF
TRBV28,TRBJ2-7,CASSAPGGGRFGQYF
TRBV12-3/TRBV12-4,TRBJ2-7,CASSFPLGLAGGGSAYEQYF
TRBV27,TRBJ2-7,CASSSRPYEQYF
TRBV13,TRBJ2-1,CASSPPTLSLLDEQFF
TRBV4-2,TRBJ1-1,CASSQTGTGPEAFF
TRBV18,TRBJ2-7,CASSRRAGDYEQYF
TRBV10-3,TRBJ1-6,CAISESSAGSPYSPLHF
TRBV7-2,TRBJ2-5,CASSALNGLETQYF
TRBV30,TRBJ1-6,CAWSGQGYNSPLHF